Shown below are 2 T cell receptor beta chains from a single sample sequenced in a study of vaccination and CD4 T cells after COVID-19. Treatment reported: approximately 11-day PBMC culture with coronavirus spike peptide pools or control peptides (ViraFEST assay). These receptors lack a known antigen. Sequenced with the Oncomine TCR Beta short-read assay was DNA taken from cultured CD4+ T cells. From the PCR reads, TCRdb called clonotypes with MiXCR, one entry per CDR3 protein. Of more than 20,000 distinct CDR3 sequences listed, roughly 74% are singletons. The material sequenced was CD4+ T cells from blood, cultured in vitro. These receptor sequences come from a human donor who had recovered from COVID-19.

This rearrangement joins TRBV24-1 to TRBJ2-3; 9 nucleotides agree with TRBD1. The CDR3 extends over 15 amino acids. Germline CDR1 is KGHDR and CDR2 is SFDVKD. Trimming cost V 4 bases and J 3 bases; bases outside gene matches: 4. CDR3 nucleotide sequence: TGTGCCACCAGTGACTACGGACAGGGGACAGATACGCAGTATTTT. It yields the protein CATSDYGQGTDTQYF.

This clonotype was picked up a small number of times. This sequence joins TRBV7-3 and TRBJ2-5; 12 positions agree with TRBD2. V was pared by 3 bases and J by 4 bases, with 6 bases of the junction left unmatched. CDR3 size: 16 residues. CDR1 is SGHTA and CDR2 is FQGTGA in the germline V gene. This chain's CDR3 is CASSLSSGRAGETQYF. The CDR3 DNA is TGTGCCAGCAGCTTGTCTAGCGGGAGGGCAGGAGAGACCCAGTACTTC. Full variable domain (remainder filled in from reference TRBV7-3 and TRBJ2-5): GAGVSQTPSNKVTEKGKYVELRCDPISGHTALYWYRQSLGQGPEFLIYFQGTGAADDSGLPNDRFFAVRPEGSVSTLKIQRTERGDSAVYLCASSLSSGRAGETQYFGPGTRLLVL.